The rows below give T cell receptor beta chains drawn from one sample of a study of Ad26.COV2.S vaccination and SARS-CoV-2 variants. Only in-frame clones appear in the TCRdb table, and some are missing; sequencing was by immunoSEQ multiplex PCR. The sample carries approximately 420,000 clones, approximately 87% recorded once. The material sequenced was peripheral blood, taken in a trial of Ad26.COV2.S vaccine versus placebo. The receptors were gathered from a person between 18 and 65 years old who received the Ad26.COV2.S COVID-19 vaccine or a placebo. Both conserved end residues are part of each CDR3. D genes are given only for firm matches. A row's size may be missing; if present it is once, few, many or a size class.

D: .; J: TRBJ2-7; V: TRBV5-4; size: .; DNA: TGTGCCAGCAGCTTGGCATGGGGGACCGCCTACGAGCAGTACTTC; CDR3: CASSLAWGTAYEQYF
D: TRBD1; J: TRBJ2-1; V: TRBV7-9; size: .; DNA: TGTGCCAGCAGCCCGCCCGGGACAGGGCCCCTTAGGTCCTACAATGAGCAGTTCTTC; CDR3: CASSPPGTGPLRSYNEQFF
D: .; J: TRBJ2-1; V: TRBV7-2; size: .; DNA: TGTGCCAGCAGCTTATCTATGGGTGAGCAGTTCTTC; CDR3: CASSLSMGEQFF
D: TRBD1; J: TRBJ2-2; V: TRBV6-5; size: .; DNA: TGTGCCAGCAGTTACCGGGACAGGGATACCGGGGAGCTGTTTTTT; CDR3: CASSYRDRDTGELFF
D: .; J: TRBJ1-6; V: TRBV7-5; size: once; DNA: TGTGTCAGAAGCTTATGGGCAGGGGATTTCGTATTT; CDR3: CVRSLWAGDFVF
D: .; J: TRBJ1-1; V: TRBV6-6; size: .; DNA: TGTGCCAGCAGTCCACAAACCGGGACATCGAACACTGAAGCTTTCTTT; CDR3: CASSPQTGTSNTEAFF
D: .; J: TRBJ2-7; V: TRBV11-2; size: .; DNA: TGTGCCAGCAGCTTCGCGGGGTTCTCCTACGAGCAGTACTTC; CDR3: CASSFAGFSYEQYF
D: .; J: TRBJ2-7; V: TRBV5-1; size: once; DNA: TGCGCCAGCAGCCGACTGAACTCCTACGAGCAGTACTTC; CDR3: CASSRLNSYEQYF
D: TRBD2; J: TRBJ2-7; V: TRBV6-5; size: .; DNA: TGTGCCAGCAGATCTTATTTGGGGGGGGCCTACGAGCAGTACTTC; CDR3: CASRSYLGGAYEQYF
D: .; J: TRBJ2-1; V: TRBV7-3; size: .; DNA: TGTGCCAGCAGCTCCGGCGTAGCGCCTGAGCAGTTCTTC; CDR3: CASSSGVAPEQFF
D: .; J: TRBJ1-2; V: TRBV14; size: .; DNA: TGTGCCAGCAGCCAAAGGGGACGGTTATATGGCTACACCTTC; CDR3: CASSQRGRLYGYTF
D: .; J: TRBJ2-1; V: TRBV6-5; size: .; DNA: TGTGCCAGCAGTTACTCCGGCAGGGGCAATGAGCAGTTCTTC; CDR3: CASSYSGRGNEQFF
D: .; J: TRBJ2-7; V: TRBV7-3; size: .; DNA: TGTGCCAGCAGCAAGGGGACAGCCCGGGGACTAGACGAGCAGTACTTC; CDR3: CASSKGTARGLDEQYF
D: .; J: TRBJ2-1; V: TRBV7-7; size: .; DNA: TGTGCCAGCAGCCAGCGGCCAGGGGGGCTATCCTACAATGAGCAGTTCTTC; CDR3: CASSQRPGGLSYNEQFF
D: TRBD1; J: TRBJ2-7; V: TRBV6-5; size: .; DNA: TGTGCCAGCAGTTACTGGGGGACAGGGGCCTACGAGCAGTACTTC; CDR3: CASSYWGTGAYEQYF
D: .; J: TRBJ2-1; V: TRBV12-3/TRBV12-4; size: .; DNA: TGTGCCAGCAGTTTGGGATGGTACAATGAGCAGTTCTTC; CDR3: CASSLGWYNEQFF
D: .; J: TRBJ2-2; V: TRBV24-1; size: .; DNA: TGTGCCACCAGTGATTTTAACACCTACACCGGGGAGCTGTTTTTT; CDR3: CATSDFNTYTGELFF
D: .; J: TRBJ2-1; V: TRBV28; size: .; DNA: TGTGCCAGCAGCCAGACCTCGGGACGGAGGTCCAATGAGCAGTTCTTC; CDR3: CASSQTSGRRSNEQFF
D: .; J: TRBJ1-4; V: TRBV29-1; size: once; DNA: TGCGGCATTGGGGCTACAACTAATGAAAAACTGTTTTTT; CDR3: CGIGATTNEKLFF
D: .; J: TRBJ2-7; V: TRBV29-1; size: .; DNA: TGCAGCGGAGGGGTTTTCTCGATCGGACAGTACTTC; CDR3: CSGGVFSIGQYF
D: .; J: TRBJ2-3; V: TRBV6-5; size: .; DNA: TGTGCCAGCAGCCCAACACGGACTAGCACAGATACGCAGTATTTT; CDR3: CASSPTRTSTDTQYF
D: .; J: TRBJ2-1; V: TRBV14; size: .; DNA: TGTGCCAGCAGCCAGGGCCCCACCAGCGGACACTCCTACAATGAGCAGTTCTTC; CDR3: CASSQGPTSGHSYNEQFF
D: .; J: TRBJ2-1; V: TRBV3-1/TRBV3-2; size: .; DNA: TGTGCCAGCAGCCGAACACGGGGGCTAGATGGCGGTGAGCAGTTCTTC; CDR3: CASSRTRGLDGGEQFF
D: .; J: TRBJ1-1; V: TRBV12-3/TRBV12-4; size: .; DNA: TGTGCCAGCAGTTTGAACGGCCACACTGAAGCTTTCTTT; CDR3: CASSLNGHTEAFF
D: .; J: TRBJ2-2; V: TRBV4-3; size: .; DNA: TGCGCCAGCAGCCAATCCGGGGGGCAGGCCGGGGAGCTGTTTTTT; CDR3: CASSQSGGQAGELFF
D: TRBD2; J: TRBJ2-3; V: TRBV7-2; size: .; DNA: TGTGCCAGCAGCCCTTCTGTCGGGGGGGTCACAGATACGCAGTATTTT; CDR3: CASSPSVGGVTDTQYF
D: TRBD2; J: TRBJ2-7; V: TRBV11-2; size: .; DNA: TGTGCCAGCAGCTCTCTGACTAGCGGGGGCCGCCTCTACGAGCAGTACTTC; CDR3: CASSSLTSGGRLYEQYF
D: .; J: TRBJ2-7; V: TRBV5-4; size: .; DNA: TGTGCCAGCAGCGCAGGTTTCGACGAGCAGTACTTC; CDR3: CASSAGFDEQYF
D: TRBD1; J: TRBJ1-4; V: TRBV12-5; size: .; DNA: TGTGCTAGTGGCCGACAGGGGGCTGATGAAAAACTGTTTTTT; CDR3: CASGRQGADEKLFF
D: .; J: TRBJ1-2; V: TRBV9; size: .; DNA: TGTGCCAGCAGCGTAGGACAAGAATCGAACTATGGCTACACCTTC; CDR3: CASSVGQESNYGYTF
D: .; J: TRBJ1-2; V: TRBV7-8; size: .; DNA: TGTGCCAGCAGCTTAGTGGGTGCTAACTATGGCTACACCTTC; CDR3: CASSLVGANYGYTF
D: TRBD2; J: TRBJ2-3; V: TRBV9; size: .; DNA: TGTGCCAGCAGCGTAGGTCTGCGGGGGGCCACAGATACGCAGTATTTT; CDR3: CASSVGLRGATDTQYF
D: .; J: TRBJ2-2; V: TRBV5-1; size: .; DNA: TGCGCCAGCAGCTTCCGACGGATGAACACCGGGGAGCTGTTTTTT; CDR3: CASSFRRMNTGELFF
D: .; J: TRBJ2-3; V: TRBV6-2/TRBV6-3; size: .; DNA: TGTGCCAGCAGTTATCACAGCGGCACAGATACGCAGTATTTT; CDR3: CASSYHSGTDTQYF
D: .; J: TRBJ2-4; V: TRBV30; size: .; DNA: TGTGCCTGGAGTGTATCCGGGACAAACATTCAGTACTTC; CDR3: CAWSVSGTNIQYF
D: .; J: TRBJ2-7; V: TRBV4-1; size: once; DNA: TGCGCCAGCAGCCGGTTGGGGTCTCCGACCGAGCAGTACTTC; CDR3: CASSRLGSPTEQYF
D: TRBD1; J: TRBJ2-7; V: TRBV19; size: .; DNA: TGTGCCAGTGAGGACAGGGGGTCCTACGAGCAGTACTTC; CDR3: CASEDRGSYEQYF
D: .; J: TRBJ2-5; V: TRBV19; size: .; DNA: TGTGCCAGTAGTATAGTAGCCGAAGAGACCCAGTACTTC; CDR3: CASSIVAEETQYF
D: TRBD1; J: TRBJ1-1; V: TRBV7-9; size: .; DNA: TGTGCCAGCAGCTCTTCAGACAGGGACAACACTGAAGCTTTCTTT; CDR3: CASSSSDRDNTEAFF
D: .; J: TRBJ2-7; V: TRBV7-9; size: .; DNA: TGTGCCAGCAGCCCCTTCCCCGACGGAGACTCCTACGAGCAGTACTTC; CDR3: CASSPFPDGDSYEQYF
D: .; J: TRBJ2-5; V: TRBV7-2; size: once; DNA: TGTGCCAGCAAACTAGGAGGCTCCCAAGAGACCCAGTACTTC; CDR3: CASKLGGSQETQYF
D: TRBD1; J: TRBJ1-2; V: TRBV24-1; size: .; DNA: TGTGCCACCAAACCGGGACAGGGCTCCTATGGCTACACCTTC; CDR3: CATKPGQGSYGYTF
D: .; J: TRBJ2-7; V: TRBV7-9; size: .; DNA: TGTGCCAGCAGCTTAGCCGGCAGGGTGCACGAGCAGTACTTC; CDR3: CASSLAGRVHEQYF
D: TRBD1; J: TRBJ2-7; V: TRBV7-9; size: once; DNA: TGTGCCAGCATTCCCGGGACAGGGATCCACGAGCAGTACTTC; CDR3: CASIPGTGIHEQYF
D: .; J: TRBJ1-3; V: TRBV10-3; size: .; DNA: TGTGCCGTGAAAGGGGTTGCGGGAGGAAACACCATATATTTT; CDR3: CAVKGVAGGNTIYF
D: TRBD2; J: TRBJ2-1; V: TRBV10-3; size: .; DNA: TGTGCCATCAGCGGAATGACTAGCGGGGAGCAGTTCTTC; CDR3: CAISGMTSGEQFF
D: .; J: TRBJ1-1; V: TRBV29-1; size: .; DNA: TGCAGCGTTGTTGGTCGTGGGGGAAAGGGGCGGACTGAAGCTTTCTTT; CDR3: CSVVGRGGKGRTEAFF
D: .; J: TRBJ2-3; V: TRBV3-1/TRBV3-2; size: .; DNA: TGTGCCAGCAGCCAAGAGGTGCGCACCCGAGTGGTAGGCACAGATACGCAGTATTTT; CDR3: CASSQEVRTRVVGTDTQYF
D: .; J: TRBJ1-2; V: TRBV14; size: .; DNA: TGTGCCAGCAGCCAAGAACCCGGGGCCAACTATGGCTACACCTTC; CDR3: CASSQEPGANYGYTF
D: .; J: TRBJ2-4; V: TRBV7-9; size: .; DNA: TGTGCCAGCAGCCCGATAGAAAGGGACAAAAACATTCAGTACTTC; CDR3: CASSPIERDKNIQYF
D: .; J: TRBJ2-5; V: TRBV4-1; size: once; DNA: TGCGCCAGCAGCCAAGTGGTAGGCCCCCAAGGAGAGACCCAGTACTTC; CDR3: CASSQVVGPQGETQYF
D: .; J: TRBJ2-3; V: TRBV19; size: .; DNA: TGTGCCAGTAGTACCAGGACAAGCACAGATACGCAGTATTTT; CDR3: CASSTRTSTDTQYF
D: .; J: TRBJ1-4; V: TRBV3-1/TRBV3-2; size: .; DNA: TGTGCCAGCAGCCAAGGAGTGGGGACTAATGAAAAACTGTTTTTT; CDR3: CASSQGVGTNEKLFF
D: .; J: TRBJ2-1; V: TRBV5-1; size: .; DNA: TGCGCCAGCAGCTTTAGTTCCCGCTCCTACAATGAGCAGTTCTTC; CDR3: CASSFSSRSYNEQFF
D: TRBD2; J: TRBJ2-3; V: TRBV24-1; size: .; DNA: TGTGCCACCAGTGATTCGGGAGGGATCCGCACAGATACGCAGTATTTT; CDR3: CATSDSGGIRTDTQYF
D: .; J: TRBJ2-1; V: TRBV27; size: .; DNA: TGTGCCAGCTCCCGACTAGGATCCTACAATGAGCAGTTCTTC; CDR3: CASSRLGSYNEQFF
D: .; J: TRBJ2-6; V: TRBV19; size: .; DNA: TGTGCCAGTAGTATAGCGGGCCCCCGCTCTGGGGCCAACGTCCTGACTTTC; CDR3: CASSIAGPRSGANVLTF